This TCR beta chain was sequenced in a study of blood T cell repertoires in COVID-19. Participants' own reports of clinical history determined their cohort assignment. Recovery among Cohort 3 donors was established by two negative PCRs, clearance, or symptom resolution. This clone was detected once. Clones were sequenced by immunoSEQ multiplex PCR, and TCRdb holds only the in-frame ones, with some missing. Of roughly 310,000 clones listed, 90% are singletons. Germline V gene sequence: CDR1 SNHLY, CDR2 FYNNEI. V shed 4 bases, J shed 7 bases, and the junction held 8 bases outside the gene matches. The CDR3 consists of 15 residues.

The source is a man aged 55 to 70 who had recovered from COVID-19. Sequenced: PBMCs or T cells enriched from blood (not recorded which). The chain carries TRBV2 and TRBJ2-7, with 12 positions matching TRBD2. In DNA form, the CDR3 reads TGTGCCAGCAGTGCGTCGGGTACTAGCGGGAGGGAGCAGTACTTC. Its protein product is CASSASGTSGREQYF.